The clone carrying this T cell receptor (beta chain) was recorded at least ten times. No antigen is known for it. This sample is drawn from a study of T-cell reconstitution after alpha-beta-depleted transplantation in children. Germline-derived CDR1 and CDR2 are ENHRY and SYGVKD. The CDR3 spans 15 residues. V shed 0 bases and J shed 5 bases, with 11 bases lying between them. The TCRbeta library was prepared with unique molecular identifiers. TCRdb itself ran the PCR reads through MiXCR, one entry per CDR3 protein. The sample has 670,000 or so distinct CDR3 sequences, around 12% seen once. Findings and caveats of the study: Surviving recipient T cells and thymic progenitors produced the high day-60 TCRbeta diversity seen in some patients. Once a year had passed after transplant, T-cell counts and diversity came mostly from newly produced T cells. Expanded graft clones numbering several hundred reportedly gave rise to alpha-beta T cells about two months after transplant.

The specimen was PBMCs, collected before TCRalphabeta/CD19-depleted stem cell transplant. The clonotype was recovered from a girl aged 2 to 10 with congenital amegakaryocytic thrombocytopenia, due to receive a stem cell transplant. V usage is TRBV10-3 and J usage is TRBJ1-5, with D unclear. CDR3 nucleotide sequence: TGTGCCATCAGTGAGTCAGACGGTTTATATCAGCCCCAGCATTTT. Translated, it gives CAISESDGLYQPQHF.